This record concerns one T cell receptor beta chain sequence. No antigen is known for it. The sample is drawn from a study of cytomegalovirus exposure and HLA in healthy donors. Overall study findings and caveats: HLA-A and HLA-B allele assignments for most subjects were reportedly predicted accurately using TCR beta sequences. The majority of TCR sequences were rare, yet some public TCRs appeared in many donors.

PCR involved 60 Vbeta and 13 Jbeta primers. Sequenced by immunoSEQ multiplex PCR; TCRdb stores in-frame clones only, minus some. Here the sample spans fewer than 250,000 clones, roughly 77% being singletons. Germline loops: CDR1 MDHEN, CDR2 SYDVKM. V lost 4 bases and J 1 base, leaving 7 bases between the germline ends. This CDR3 has 13 residues. The sample consisted of PBMCs. The TCR originated in a man aged 30-40 years in good health and CMV-seropositive. The V gene is TRBV28, the J gene TRBJ2-5, with D hard to call. The CDR3 protein is CASSSPSQETQYF. In nucleotides, the CDR3 is TGTGCCAGCAGTTCCCCGTCCCAAGAGACCCAGTACTTC.